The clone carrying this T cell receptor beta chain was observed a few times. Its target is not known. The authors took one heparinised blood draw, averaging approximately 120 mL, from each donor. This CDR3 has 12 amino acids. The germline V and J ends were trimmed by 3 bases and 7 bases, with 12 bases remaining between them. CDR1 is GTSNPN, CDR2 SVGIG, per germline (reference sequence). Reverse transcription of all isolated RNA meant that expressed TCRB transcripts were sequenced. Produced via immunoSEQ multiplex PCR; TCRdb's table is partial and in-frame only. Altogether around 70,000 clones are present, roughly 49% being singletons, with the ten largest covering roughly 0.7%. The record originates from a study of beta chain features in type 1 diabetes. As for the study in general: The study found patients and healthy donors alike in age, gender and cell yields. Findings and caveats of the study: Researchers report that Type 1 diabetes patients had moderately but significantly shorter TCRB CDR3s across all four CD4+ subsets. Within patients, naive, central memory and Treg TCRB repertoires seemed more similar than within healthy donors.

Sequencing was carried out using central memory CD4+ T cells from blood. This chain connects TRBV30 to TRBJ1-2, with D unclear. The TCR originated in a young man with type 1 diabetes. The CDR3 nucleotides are TGTGCCTGGAGCCCTAATCAAATTGGCTACACCTTC. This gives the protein CAWSPNQIGYTF. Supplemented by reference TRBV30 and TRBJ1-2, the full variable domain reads SQTIHQWPATLVQPVGSPLSLECTVEGTSNPNLYWYRQAAGRGLQLLFYSVGIGQISSEVPQNLSASRPQDRQFILSSKKLLLSDSGFYLCAWSPNQIGYTFGSGTRLTVV.